This T cell receptor beta chain derives from a study of T-cell memory formation after mild COVID-19. Broader study findings: Researchers report contracting CD4+ clones mostly in CM and EM, with CD8+ clones in EMRA.

This clonotype was seen a few times. Its cognate antigen is unknown. The authors produced TCR alpha and TCR beta cDNA libraries with sample barcodes and UMIs by 5'RACE using constant-segment primers. Each CDR3 protein is one row after TCRdb ran MiXCR on the 5' RACE reads. The sample consists of approximately 450,000 distinct CDR3 sequences, 15% to 20% of them appearing once. Trimming stripped 7 bases from V and 4 bases from J, with 13 bases between. The germline CDR1 and CDR2 sequences are LGHNT and FRNRAP. CDR3 length: 13 residues. The chain couples TRBV12-5 to TRBJ1-2; D is uncertain. This receptor was identified in an adult woman who had mild COVID-19 (a few samples of this study predate the infection). Cell type and time point are not known. Input material: PBMCs or a T cell subset sorted from them (not recorded which). The CDR3 spells CASARESGYGYTF. The CDR3 DNA is TGTGCTAGTGCCCGGGAGTCCGGCTATGGCTACACCTTC. Full variable domain (outside the CDR3, taken from reference TRBV12-5 and TRBJ1-2): DARVTQTPRHKVTEMGQEVTMRCQPILGHNTVFWYRQTMMQGLELLAYFRNRAPLDDSGMPKDRFSAEMPDATLATLKIQPSEPRDSAVYFCASARESGYGYTFGSGTRLTVV.